These T cell receptor beta chains were read from a single sample in a study of T cells in Graves' hyperthyroidism and ophthalmopathy. TCRdb called the multiplex PCR reads again in MiXCR, with one record for every CDR3 protein. This table has about 590,000 distinct CDR3 sequences, approximately 15% appearing once. The sequencing sample was made of blood. The origin of the receptors is a woman aged 30 to 39 with Graves' hyperthyroidism. Both conserved end residues are part of each CDR3. Fields, in order: V gene, J gene, clone size, D gene, CDR3 protein, CDR3 DNA. A D gene is named only where the DNA matches it firmly. Where a row states a size, it is once, few, many or the class of an expanded clone; other rows omit it.

TRBV6-1,TRBJ2-7,many,TRBD2,CASTTLRGSGSYEQYF,TGTGCCAGCACCACCCTACGGGGTAGCGGGAGTTACGAGCAGTACTTC
TRBV7-2,TRBJ2-3,many,TRBD1,CASSSWDRGFTDTQYF,TGTGCCAGCAGCTCCTGGGACAGGGGCTTCACAGATACGCAGTATTTT
TRBV4-1,TRBJ1-5,many,TRBD1,CASSQVAGGEQPQHF,TGCGCCAGCAGCCAAGTTGCAGGGGGCGAACAGCCCCAGCATTTT
TRBV20-1,TRBJ1-5,.,.,CSASSLNNQPQHF,TGCAGTGCTAGTTCCCTCAACAATCAGCCCCAGCATTTT
TRBV20-1,TRBJ1-1,few,TRBD1,CSAADRGLAEAFF,TGCAGTGCTGCCGACAGGGGGCTCGCTGAAGCTTTCTTT
TRBV28,TRBJ2-5,many,.,CASSSHPDPLLQYF,TGTGCCAGCAGTTCCCACCCCGACCCCTTACTCCAGTACTTC
TRBV6-1,TRBJ2-2,few,TRBD1,CASSRSGTGTAGELFF,TGTGCCAGCAGTAGATCCGGGACAGGGACGGCCGGGGAGCTGTTTTTT
TRBV30,TRBJ1-1,.,TRBD1,CAWSLTGATEAFF,TGTGCCTGGAGTTTAACAGGGGCCACTGAAGCTTTCTTT
TRBV7-2,TRBJ1-5,many,.,CASSLMIGFNQPQHF,TGTGCCAGCAGCTTAATGATCGGTTTCAATCAGCCCCAGCATTTT
TRBV7-2,TRBJ2-7,.,.,CASSQGPRYEQYF,TGTGCCAGCAGTCAGGGGCCCCGATACGAGCAGTACTTC